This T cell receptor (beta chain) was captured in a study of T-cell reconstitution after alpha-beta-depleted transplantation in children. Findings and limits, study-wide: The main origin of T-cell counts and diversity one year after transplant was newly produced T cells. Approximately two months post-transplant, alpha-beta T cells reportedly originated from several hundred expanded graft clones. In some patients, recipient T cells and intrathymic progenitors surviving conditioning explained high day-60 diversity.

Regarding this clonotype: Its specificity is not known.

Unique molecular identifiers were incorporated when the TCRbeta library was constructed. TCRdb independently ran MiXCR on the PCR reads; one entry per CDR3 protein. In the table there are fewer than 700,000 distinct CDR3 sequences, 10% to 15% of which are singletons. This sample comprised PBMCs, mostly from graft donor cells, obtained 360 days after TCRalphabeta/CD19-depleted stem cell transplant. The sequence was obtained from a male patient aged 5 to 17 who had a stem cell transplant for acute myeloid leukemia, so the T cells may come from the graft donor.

CDR3 nucleotide sequence: TGTGCCATACAGGAGTACCTCACCGGGGAGCTGTTTTTT. It specifies CAIQEYLTGELFF. The J gene is TRBJ2-2, the V gene TRBV28; D possibly corresponds to TRBD1 (5 bases). CDR1 and CDR2 (germline): MDHEN, SYDVKM. V was cut by 10 bases and J by 4 bases, with 13 bases left in between. The CDR3 consists of 13 residues.